Shown below are 30 T cell receptor beta chains from a single sample sequenced in a study of Graves' ophthalmopathy and Graves' hyperthyroidism. Amplification of the TCR beta CDR3 regions used RNA transcripts (as template). Amplification began with first-round RT-PCR using HTBI primers, then second-round multiplex PCR was performed. TCRdb re-called the multiplex PCR reads through MiXCR, storing one row per CDR3 protein. The data show around 1,200,000 distinct CDR3 sequences, with around a third seen just once and 11% held by the top ten. The specimen sequenced was peripheral blood or thyroid tissue (not recorded which). These receptors originate from an adult man with Graves' hyperthyroidism.

This clonotype was found a few times. The chain combines TRBV12-3 or TRBV12-4 with TRBJ2-2, with 9 bases lining up with TRBD1. V lost 5 bases, J lost 7 bases, and 8 bases stayed unmatched. This CDR3 is built from 15 residues. The CDR3 reads CASSPGQGIVGELFF. CDR3 DNA: TGTGCCAGCAGTCCGGGACAGGGTATAGTCGGGGAGCTGTTTTTT.

The J gene is TRBJ2-6, the V gene TRBV7-9, with TRBD2 matching over 7 bases. Trimming cost V 5 bases and J 0 bases; bases outside gene matches: 7. The CDR3 loop spans 17 amino acids. In germline, CDR1 is SEHNR, CDR2 FQNEAQ (reference sequence). The CDR3 is CASSPTSGGSGANVLTF. DNA for the CDR3: TGTGCCAGCAGCCCCACCTCGGGGGGCTCTGGGGCCAACGTCCTGACTTTC. Drawing the rest from reference TRBV7-9 and TRBJ2-6, the complete variable domain is DTGVSQNPRHKITKRGQNVTFRCDPISEHNRLYWYRQTLGQGPEFLTYFQNEAQLEKSRLLSDRFSAERPKGSFSTLEIQRTEQGDSAMYLCASSPTSGGSGANVLTFGAGSRLTVL.

V and J are TRBV6-6 and TRBJ2-7, with 8 nucleotides matching TRBD2. The length of the CDR3 is 14 residues. From germline, CDR1 is MNHNY and CDR2 SVGAGI (reference sequence). V was pared by 6 bases and J by 2 bases, with 6 bases of the junction left unmatched. This CDR3 reads CASRPLTSAYEQYF. The CDR3 DNA reads TGTGCCAGCAGACCCCTGACTAGCGCCTACGAGCAGTACTTC.

A word on this clonotype: Since no conserved phenylalanine or tryptophan closes the CDR3, a read error is the likely cause. The chain links TRBV7-9 to TRBJ2-7; 7 positions agree with TRBD1. This CDR3 spans 13 amino acids. Germline V gives CDR1 SEHNR, CDR2 FQNEAQ (reference sequence). V trimming: 6 bases; J trimming: 7 bases; junction bases outside the gene matches: 9. The CDR3 sequence: CASSHPVDREQYL. The CDR3 coding sequence is TGTGCCAGCAGTCACCCAGTGGACAGGGAGCAGTACCTC.

The V gene is TRBV19, the J gene TRBJ2-7, with a tentative D call TRBD2 (6 bases). The germline V gene encodes CDR1 LNHDA and CDR2 SQIVND (reference sequence). The CDR3 is 14 residues long. The ends were cut back, 5 bases at V and 2 bases at J, with 13 bases in the middle. The CDR3 region is CASSAGTEAYEQYF. The CDR3 DNA sequence: TGTGCCAGTAGTGCAGGGACTGAGGCCTACGAGCAGTACTTC.

This clonotype was counted at least ten times. V is TRBV5-6 and J is TRBJ2-5; D unresolved. Germline V CDR1 and CDR2: SGHDT, YYEEEE. The CDR3 is made up of 13 amino acids. Trimming took off 2 bases at V and 3 bases at J, with 8 bases between the two ends. The CDR3 sequence is CASSLAVEETQYF. CDR3 coding DNA: TGTGCCAGCAGCTTAGCCGTAGAAGAGACCCAGTACTTC.

Note on this clonotype: The junction and the germline gene differ at one end; a read error may be behind it. The chain links TRBV5-1 to TRBJ2-5; maybe TRBD2 (7 bases). The CDR3 covers 15 residues. Germline V gene lookup returns CDR1 SGHRS and CDR2 YFSETQ. The CDR3 region is CASREGGHGQETQYF. For the CDR3, the DNA is TGTGCCAGCAGGGAGGGGGGGCACGGACAAGAGACCCAGTACTTC.

This clonotype was counted ten times or more. This chain's CDR3 is CASTAVEVGYGYTF. CDR3 nucleotide sequence: TGTGCCAGCACCGCCGTGGAGGTTGGCTATGGCTACACCTTC. This rearrangement joins TRBV7-9 to TRBJ1-2; D is uncertain. Germline assignment: CDR1 SEHNR and CDR2 FQNEAQ (reference sequence). The ends were cut back, 7 bases at V and 4 bases at J, with 16 bases in the middle. The CDR3 runs to 14 residues.

The gene calls are TRBV5-1 and TRBJ2-5; D might be TRBD2 (6 bases). From germline, CDR1 is SGHRS and CDR2 YFSETQ. Trimming removed 0 bases from V and 2 bases from J, with 11 bases in between. The CDR3 length is 15 residues. The DNA for the CDR3 is TGCGCCAGCAGCTTGGCCGGGGGAATACAAGAGACCCAGTACTTC. It codes for CASSLAGGIQETQYF.

The chain uses TRBV7-6 and TRBJ1-5; unclear D gene. V lost 3 bases to trimming and J lost 11 bases, with 17 bases between them. The CDR3 contains 14 residues. CDR1 SGHVS and CDR2 FNYEAQ come from the germline V gene. The CDR3: CASSFKGVQETQHF. The CDR3 bases are TGTGCCAGCAGCTTCAAGGGAGTCCAAGAGACCCAGCATTTT.

The chain employs TRBV20-1 and TRBJ2-5; D is possibly TRBD1 or TRBD2 (5 bases each). The CDR3 is 14 residues long. Germline V lookup: CDR1 DFQATT, CDR2 SNEGSKA (reference sequence). Trimming pared 4 bases from V and 2 bases from J, leaving 14 bases between. CDR3: CSANQGPMQETQYF. The CDR3 region has the DNA TGCAGTGCTAACCAGGGACCAATGCAAGAGACCCAGTACTTC.

With respect to this clonotype: Lacking the conserved final phenylalanine or tryptophan, this CDR3 likely reflects a read error. It is unclear where the CDR3 begins or ends on the DNA, so no DNA is shown, and the CDR3 is as TCRdb lists it. The rearrangement uses TRBV12-1 and TRBJ2-7. TRBV12-1 is a recognized pseudogene. The length of the CDR3 is 11 amino acids, counting both ends. The CDR3 sequence is CASSFVHEQYS.

The table lists this clonotype with many counts. The J gene is TRBJ2-7, the V gene TRBV10-2; D remains unclear. The CDR3 totals 10 residues. Deletions cut 1 base from V and 5 bases from J, with 0 bases between. Germline CDR1 and CDR2: WSHSY and SAAADI. CDR3 nucleotide sequence: TGCGCCAGCAGTGAGTACGAGCAGTACTTC. This sequence encodes CASSEYEQYF.

This chain links TRBV19 with TRBJ1-5; D is ambiguous. Germline values: CDR1 LNHDA, CDR2 SQIVND (reference sequence). The CDR3 extends over 17 amino acids. Trimming took 4 bases from V and 0 from J, leaving 16 bases between them. CDR3 in amino acids: CASSTGPKRNSNQPQHF. The DNA of the CDR3 is TGTGCCAGTAGTACGGGCCCCAAAAGAAATAGCAATCAGCCCCAGCATTTT.

There are many counts of this clonotype. V is TRBV7-9 and J is TRBJ2-7; 9 positions match TRBD1. With V trimmed by 2 bases and J by 5 bases, 13 bases remained unmatched. CDR1 is SEHNR and CDR2 is FQNEAQ in the germline V gene (reference sequence). The CDR3 length is 17 residues. CDR3 sequence (DNA): TGTGCCAGCAGCTTAAAAGTCGCGGTACAGGGGGCGCACGAGCAGTACTTC. This sequence encodes CASSLKVAVQGAHEQYF.

The chain has TRBV29-1 and TRBJ1-5; D gene ambiguous. The CDR3 sequence is 13 residues long. Germline lookup yields CDR1 SQVTM and CDR2 ANQGSEA. Trimming removed 4 bases from V and 1 base from J, with 8 bases in between. CDR3 sequence: CSVGAKSNQPQHF. DNA for the CDR3: TGCAGCGTTGGGGCCAAGAGCAATCAGCCCCAGCATTTT.

This clonotype was seen a few times. The V gene is TRBV9, the J gene TRBJ1-3; D unclear. Trimming left V 4 bases short and J 4 bases short, with 15 bases between. Germline lookup yields CDR1 SGDLS and CDR2 YYNGEE. This CDR3 contains 15 residues. DNA for the CDR3: TGTGCCAGCAGCCCCGGCGGAGCGGTGGGAAACACCATATATTTT. Protein product: CASSPGGAVGNTIYF.

This clonotype was counted between two and nine times. V is TRBV13 and J is TRBJ1-2; possibly TRBD1 for D (6 bases). The CDR3 has 13 residues. Looked up from germline, CDR1 is PRHDT and CDR2 is FYEKMQ (reference sequence). Trimming removed 5 bases at V and 8 bases at J, with 15 bases between. The CDR3 DNA reads as TGTGCCAGCAGCCCCACAGGGACGCAAGGCTACACCTTC. Encoded protein: CASSPTGTQGYTF.

This chain joins TRBV10-3 and TRBJ1-4; 7 bases are shared with TRBD1. Germline lookup yields CDR1 ENHRY and CDR2 SYGVKD. This CDR3 has 14 amino acids. V shed 7 bases and J 8 bases; nucleotides not matched to a gene: 10. The DNA for the CDR3 is TGTGCCATCACCCAGGGGGGACTAGGGGAAAAACTGTTTTTT. It translates to CAITQGGLGEKLFF.

Ten or more counts support this clonotype. The genes are TRBV19 and TRBJ2-7; 7 bases are shared with TRBD1. The CDR3 spans 16 residues. Germline V CDR1 and CDR2: LNHDA, SQIVND (reference sequence). Trimming cost V 4 bases and J 4 bases; bases outside gene matches: 13. CDR3 sequence: CASSTGVSGTVYEQYF. The CDR3 coding sequence is TGTGCCAGTAGTACTGGGGTCTCCGGGACAGTTTACGAGCAGTACTTC.

This clonotype showed up just a few times. V and J are TRBV7-3 and TRBJ2-2; 7 nucleotides line up with TRBD2. V was clipped by 6 bases and J by 4 bases; unmatched bases: 5. This CDR3 region has 14 residues. Germline CDR1 is SGHTA and CDR2 is FQGTGA. This CDR3 reads CASRASGATGELFF. CDR3 DNA sequence: TGTGCCAGCAGGGCTAGCGGAGCCACCGGGGAGCTGTTTTTT.

DNA for the CDR3: TGTGCCAGCAGGGCACGGACAGGGGGGGAGGAGACCCAGTACTTC. Encoded protein: CASRARTGGEETQYF. The V and J genes are TRBV27 and TRBJ2-5, with TRBD1 identical over 10 bases. CDR1 MNHEY and CDR2 SMNVEV come from the germline V gene (reference sequence). The V gene end was trimmed by 6 bases and the J gene end by 5 bases; junction bases not matched to a gene: 9. This CDR3 is 15 amino acids long.

The V gene is TRBV20-1, the J gene TRBJ1-1; D possibly corresponds to TRBD1 (6 bases). Germline values: CDR1 DFQATT, CDR2 SNEGSKA (reference sequence). The CDR3 extends over 13 amino acids. CDR3 DNA: TGCAGAAGTCAGGGGCTCGTAGAGACTGAAGCTTTCTTT. It translates to CRSQGLVETEAFF.

This clonotype was found many times. The CDR3 protein is CSVEEFSAYGNTIYF. The CDR3 nucleotides are TGCAGCGTTGAGGAGTTTTCGGCCTACGGAAACACCATATATTTT. This chain joins TRBV29-1 and TRBJ1-3; D remains ambiguous. Germline CDR1 and CDR2: SQVTM and ANQGSEA. The CDR3 spans 15 residues. V lost 3 bases and J lost 4, with 16 bases in between.

There are many counts of this clonotype. This chain connects TRBV7-2 to TRBJ1-1, with D perhaps TRBD1 (6 bases). Germline V gene lookup returns CDR1 SGHTA and CDR2 FQGNSA. V dropped 3 bases and J dropped 1 base, with 9 bases sitting between them. The CDR3 length is 14 residues. This CDR3 reads CASSFARGNTEAFF. DNA of the CDR3: TGTGCCAGCAGCTTCGCCAGGGGGAACACTGAAGCTTTCTTT. Based on the CDR3 plus reference TRBV7-2 and TRBJ1-1, the full variable domain is GAGVSQSPSNKVTEKGKDVELRCDPISGHTALYWYRQSLGQGLEFLIYFQGNSAPDKSGLPSDRFSAERTGGSVSTLTIQRTQQEDSAVYLCASSFARGNTEAFFGQGTRLTVV.

This clonotype was seen only a few times. The rearrangement joins TRBV9 to TRBJ1-1, with D unclear. V lost 0 bases, J lost 6 bases, and 9 bases lay in between. Germline V gene data show CDR1 as SGDLS and CDR2 as YYNGEE. The CDR3 totals 13 residues. Here the CDR3 DNA reads TGTGCCAGCAGCGTAGCTGGTGGTTCTGAAGCTTTCTTT. Amino acids: CASSVAGGSEAFF.

The rearrangement uses TRBV19 and TRBJ1-5; D is perhaps TRBD1 (6 bases). Trimming took off 2 bases at V and 7 bases at J, with 9 bases between the two ends. There are 13 residues in the CDR3. The germline gives CDR1 LNHDA, CDR2 SQIVND (reference sequence). The CDR3 coding sequence is TGTGCCAGTAGTATACAGGGGTTGCAGCCCCAGCATTTT. Protein: CASSIQGLQPQHF. Looking up the rest from reference TRBV19 and TRBJ1-5 gives the full variable domain: DGGITQSPKYLFRKEGQNVTLSCEQNLNHDAMYWYRQDPGQGLRLIYYSQIVNDFQKGDIAEGYSVSREKKESFPLTVTSAQKNPTAFYLCASSIQGLQPQHFGDGTRLSIL.

The chain joins TRBV29-1 to TRBJ2-7; TRBD2 matches 12 bases. After removal of 7 bases from V and 2 bases from J, the junction contained 15 bases not matched to a gene. The germline CDR1 and CDR2 sequences are SQVTM and ANQGSEA. CDR3 size: 17 residues. The CDR3 sequence is CSATLAGGVGQTYEQYF. CDR3 DNA: TGCAGCGCTACACTAGCGGGGGGTGTCGGCCAGACCTACGAGCAGTACTTC.

This chain connects TRBV7-2 to TRBJ1-1, with no clear D. Trimming took 7 bases from V and 8 from J, leaving 14 bases between them. The CDR3 loop spans 12 amino acids. Germline V CDR1 and CDR2: SGHTA, FQGNSA. Written as DNA, the CDR3 is TGTGCCAGCACCTACACGGCGTCAGAAGCTTTCTTT. It encodes CASTYTASEAFF.

Only a few counts were recorded for this clonotype. The chain recombines TRBV15 with TRBJ1-5, with no clear D. The germline gives CDR1 LNHNV, CDR2 YYDKDF (reference sequence). V lost 4 bases to trimming and J lost 6 bases, with 13 bases between them. The CDR3 extends over 14 amino acids. CDR3 region: CATSKATLGQPQHF. Here the CDR3 DNA reads TGTGCCACCAGCAAGGCAACCCTCGGTCAGCCCCAGCATTTT.